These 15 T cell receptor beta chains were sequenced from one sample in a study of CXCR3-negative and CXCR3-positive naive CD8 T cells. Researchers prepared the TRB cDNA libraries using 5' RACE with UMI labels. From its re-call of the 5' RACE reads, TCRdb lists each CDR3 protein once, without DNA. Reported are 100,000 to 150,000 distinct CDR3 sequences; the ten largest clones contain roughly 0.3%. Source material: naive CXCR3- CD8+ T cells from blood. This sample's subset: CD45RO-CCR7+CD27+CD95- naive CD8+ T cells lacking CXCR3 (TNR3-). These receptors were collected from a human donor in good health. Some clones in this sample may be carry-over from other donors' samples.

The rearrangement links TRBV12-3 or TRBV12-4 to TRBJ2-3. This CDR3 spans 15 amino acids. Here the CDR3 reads CASSPLGASTDTQYF.

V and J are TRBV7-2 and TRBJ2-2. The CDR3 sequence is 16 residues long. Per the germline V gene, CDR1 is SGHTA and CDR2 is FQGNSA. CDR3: CASSPYSGSTSGELFF. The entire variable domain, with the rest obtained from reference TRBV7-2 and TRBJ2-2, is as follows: GAGVSQSPSNKVTEKGKDVELRCDPISGHTALYWYRQSLGQGLEFLIYFQGNSAPDKSGLPSDRFSAERTGGSVSTLTIQRTQQEDSAVYLCASSPYSGSTSGELFFGEGSRLTVL.

The CDR3 protein is CASSQLMDDNEQFF. V usage is TRBV4-1 and J usage is TRBJ2-1. Germline V gene lookup returns CDR1 MGHRA and CDR2 YSYEKL. This CDR3 has 14 amino acids.

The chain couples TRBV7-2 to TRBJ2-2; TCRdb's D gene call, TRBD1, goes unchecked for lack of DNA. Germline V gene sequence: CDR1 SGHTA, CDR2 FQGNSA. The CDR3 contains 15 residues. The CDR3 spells CASSPWTGGAGELFF.

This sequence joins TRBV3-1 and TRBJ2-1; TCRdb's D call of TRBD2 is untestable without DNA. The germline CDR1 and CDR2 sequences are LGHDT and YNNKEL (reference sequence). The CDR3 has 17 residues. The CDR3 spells CARPKPSGTSTFNEQFF.

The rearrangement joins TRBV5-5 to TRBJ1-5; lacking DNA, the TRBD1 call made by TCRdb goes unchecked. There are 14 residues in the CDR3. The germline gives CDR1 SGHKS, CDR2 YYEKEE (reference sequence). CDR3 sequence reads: CASSLEGLGQPQHF.

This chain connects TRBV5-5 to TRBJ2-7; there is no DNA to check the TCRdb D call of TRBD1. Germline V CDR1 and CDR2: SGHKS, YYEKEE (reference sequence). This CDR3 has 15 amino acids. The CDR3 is CASSSTGTGFHEQYF.

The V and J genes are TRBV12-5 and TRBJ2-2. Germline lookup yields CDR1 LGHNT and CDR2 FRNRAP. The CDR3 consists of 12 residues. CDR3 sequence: CASGLPTAELFF.

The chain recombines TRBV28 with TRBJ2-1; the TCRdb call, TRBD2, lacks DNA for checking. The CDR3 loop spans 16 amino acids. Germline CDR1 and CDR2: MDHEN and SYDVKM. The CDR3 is CASSLSSLAGHNEQFF.

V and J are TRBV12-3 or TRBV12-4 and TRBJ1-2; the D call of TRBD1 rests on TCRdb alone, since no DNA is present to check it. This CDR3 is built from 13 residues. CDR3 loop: CASRSDRNYGYTF.

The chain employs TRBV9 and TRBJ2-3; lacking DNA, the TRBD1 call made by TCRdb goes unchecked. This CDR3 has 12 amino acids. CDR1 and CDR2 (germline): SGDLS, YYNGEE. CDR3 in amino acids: CASSVWGDTQYF.

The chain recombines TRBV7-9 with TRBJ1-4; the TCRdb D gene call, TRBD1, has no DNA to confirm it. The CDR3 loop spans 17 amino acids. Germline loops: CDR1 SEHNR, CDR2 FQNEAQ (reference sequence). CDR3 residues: CASSLPPFAGVTEKLFF.

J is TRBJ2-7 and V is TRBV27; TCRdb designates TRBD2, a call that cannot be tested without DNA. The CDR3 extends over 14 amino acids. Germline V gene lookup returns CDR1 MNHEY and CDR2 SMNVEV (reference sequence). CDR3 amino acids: CASSLYSGTYEQYF.

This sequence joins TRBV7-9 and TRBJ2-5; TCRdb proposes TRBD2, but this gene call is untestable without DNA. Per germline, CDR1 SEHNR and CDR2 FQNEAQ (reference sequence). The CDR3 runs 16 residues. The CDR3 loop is CASSSPLAGVKETQYF. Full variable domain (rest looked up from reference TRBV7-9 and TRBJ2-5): DTGVSQNPRHKITKRGQNVTFRCDPISEHNRLYWYRQTLGQGPEFLTYFQNEAQLEKSRLLSDRFSAERPKGSFSTLEIQRTEQGDSAMYLCASSSPLAGVKETQYFGPGTRLLVL.

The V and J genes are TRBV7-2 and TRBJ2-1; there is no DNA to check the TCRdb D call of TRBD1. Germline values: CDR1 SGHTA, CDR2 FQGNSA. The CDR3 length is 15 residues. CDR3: CASSFSGGLYNEQFF.